What follows are 24 T cell receptor beta chains derived from one specimen sequenced in a study of cytomegalovirus exposure and HLA in healthy donors (dated by TCRdb to the late 2010s). Libraries came from the immunoSEQ multiplex PCR assay. For the multiplex PCR, a mixture combining 60 forward primers for TCR Vbeta segments and 13 reverse primers for TCR Jbeta segments was used. TCRdb obtained this table from immuneACCESS and retained in-frame rearrangements with V and J assigned. These tables miss some clones; where compared with another copy, unresolved V genes account for less than half of the shortfall, and the remainder is unexplained. This sample is represented by roughly 220,000 clones; almost 70% of them were singletons. Jointly, the top ten make up less than 3% of the sample. Specimen: PBMCs. The source is a man aged 40-50 years in good health and CMV-seropositive.

CDR3 DNA sequence: TGTGCCAGCGGCGCACAGAAGCGATCCGGGACACCAGGAAACACCATATATTTT. It is translated as CASGAQKRSGTPGNTIYF. This chain connects TRBV25-1 to TRBJ1-3, with D perhaps TRBD1 (6 bases). Deletions cut 8 bases from V and 4 bases from J, with 27 bases between. The CDR3 is 18 residues long. CDR1 and CDR2 from the germline V gene are MGHDK and SYGVNS.

The V and J genes are TRBV11-3 and TRBJ2-1; TRBD2 matches 8 bases. The ends lost 5 bases at V and 5 bases at J; junction bases unmatched: 8. The length of the CDR3 is 15 residues. Germline CDR1 and CDR2: SGHNT and YENEEA. CDR3 nucleotide sequence: TGTGCCAGCAGCGGGACGGGGGGGCGAAACAATGAGCAGTTCTTC. Translating it yields CASSGTGGRNNEQFF.

The table lists this clone with a few counts. The rearrangement uses TRBV11-2 and TRBJ2-7, with TRBD1 matching 8 bases. Germline V gene lookup returns CDR1 SGHAT and CDR2 FQNNGV. This CDR3 is 17 amino acids long. Trimming cost V 2 bases and J 2 bases; bases outside gene matches: 11. Here the CDR3 DNA reads TGTGCCAGCAGCTTATACCCCAGGGGGCCCTTCCCCTACGAGCAGTACTTC. It codes for CASSLYPRGPFPYEQYF.

J is TRBJ2-5 and V is TRBV11-2; TRBD2 is a possible D gene (7 bases). The DNA matches TRBJ2-7 better at its end, which makes the J call doubtful. Germline-derived CDR1 and CDR2 are SGHAT and FQNNGV. CDR3 length equals 14 residues. CDR3: CASSFLRGGSEQYF. CDR3 nucleotide sequence: TGTGCCAGCAGCTTTCTGAGGGGGGGCTCCGAGCAGTACTTC.

This rearrangement joins TRBV6-5 to TRBJ2-6, with D perhaps TRBD1 (6 bases). CDR3 length: 16 amino acids. CDR1 and CDR2 from the germline V gene are MNHEY and SVGAGI. Deletions cut 4 bases from V and 1 base from J, with 11 bases between. The CDR3 region is CASSLGTGSGANVLTF. The CDR3 DNA reads as TGTGCCAGCAGTTTGGGAACAGGGTCTGGGGCCAACGTCCTGACTTTC.

The V gene is TRBV12-5, the J gene TRBJ1-2; a weak D match, TRBD1 (5 bases). With 7 bases removed from V and 5 bases from J, the gap between germline ends came to 32 bases. CDR1 is LGHNT and CDR2 is FRNRAP in the germline V gene. The CDR3 sequence is 19 residues long. CDR3 protein: CASAISRGTAVDWRYGYTF. CDR3 nucleotides: TGTGCTAGTGCCATAAGCCGGGGGACCGCCGTGGATTGGCGATATGGCTACACCTTC.

For this clone: At one end the junction does not follow the germline gene, possibly because of a read error. This sequence joins TRBV10-3 and TRBJ1-1, with D hard to call. The CDR3 spans 15 residues. The germline V gene has CDR1 ENHRY and CDR2 SYGVKD. CDR3 protein: CASSYSNAWNTEAFF. For the CDR3, the DNA is TGTGCCAGCAGTTACTCGAATGCGTGGAACACTGAAGCTTTCTTT.

This clone was seen a few times. The chain employs TRBV7-8 and TRBJ1-3; 8 positions agree with TRBD1. This CDR3 is built from 14 residues. CDR1 SGHVS and CDR2 FQNEAQ come from the germline V gene. V lost 10 bases, J lost 3 bases, and 8 bases stayed unmatched. The CDR3 sequence: CATAPGTGGNTIYF. The CDR3 DNA reads as TGTGCCACCGCTCCCGGGACAGGTGGAAACACCATATATTTT.

This clone was counted between two and nine times. The V call is TRBV18, the J call TRBJ1-2; 7 bases are shared with TRBD1. This CDR3 contains 16 residues. Germline values: CDR1 KGHSH, CDR2 LQKENI. The ends lost 3 bases at V and 3 bases at J; junction bases unmatched: 10. The CDR3 DNA follows: TGTGCCAGCTCACCCCAGGAGGGGGCAGTTTACTATGGCTACACCTTC. Its protein is CASSPQEGAVYYGYTF.

The chain uses TRBV10-3 and TRBJ2-1; 10 positions match TRBD1. V was clipped by 6 bases and J by 7 bases; unmatched bases: 6. Germline V gives CDR1 ENHRY, CDR2 SYGVKD. CDR3 length equals 14 residues. CDR3 sequence (DNA): TGTGCCATCAGCTCGGACAGGGGGGGTAATGAGCAGTTCTTC. It translates to CAISSDRGGNEQFF.

This clone was seen only a few times. The chain employs TRBV13 and TRBJ2-3; TRBD2 agrees at 11 bases. J gave up 1 base and V 3 bases, and 3 bases lay outside the gene matches. This CDR3 is 16 amino acids long. In germline, CDR1 is PRHDT, CDR2 FYEKMQ (reference sequence). The CDR3: CASSFSGGAGTDTQYF. The CDR3 DNA follows: TGTGCCAGCAGCTTTAGCGGGGGGGCTGGCACAGATACGCAGTATTTT.

This clone has a single count. This chain connects TRBV13 to TRBJ2-3, with TRBD2 matching 16 bases. Losses at the gene ends were 5 bases for V and 4 bases for J; bases not matched to a gene: 0. CDR1 PRHDT and CDR2 FYEKMQ come from the germline V gene (reference sequence). The CDR3 extends over 15 amino acids. The CDR3 region has the DNA TGTGCCAGCAGCGGGACTAGCGGGGGGGCAGATACGCAGTATTTT. It is translated as CASSGTSGGADTQYF. The entire variable domain, with the rest obtained from reference TRBV13 and TRBJ2-3, is as follows: AAGVIQSPRHLIKEKRETATLKCYPIPRHDTVYWYQQGPGQDPQFLISFYEKMQSDKGSIPDRFSAQQFSDYHSELNMSSLELGDSALYFCASSGTSGGADTQYFGPGTRLTVL.

V and J are TRBV28 and TRBJ1-5; no firm D call. Germline values: CDR1 MDHEN, CDR2 SYDVKM. Trimming took 7 bases from V and 0 from J, leaving 10 bases between them. The CDR3 totals 14 residues. The CDR3 DNA reads as TGTGCCAGCACCTACCAGGTTAGCAATCAGCCCCAGCATTTT. The encoded protein is CASTYQVSNQPQHF.

The DNA of the CDR3 is TGTGCCAGCAGTGTGGGGCGGAGCGGGAGAGGATACACCGGGGAGCTGTTTTTT. This codes for CASSVGRSGRGYTGELFF. The chain combines TRBV6-1 with TRBJ2-2; 8 nucleotides line up with TRBD2. V lost 4 bases, J lost 3 bases, and 13 bases stayed unmatched. This CDR3 region has 18 residues. The germline CDR1 and CDR2 sequences are MNHNS and SASEGT.

The chain links TRBV5-3 to TRBJ2-5; no firm D call. TRBV5-3 is noted as an ORF with a role that remains uncertain. CDR3 length equals 11 residues. V lost 7 bases to trimming and J lost 3 bases, with 7 bases between them. The CDR3, as DNA: TGTGCCAGACTATTGGAAGAGACCCAGTACTTC. Residues: CARLLEETQYF.

DNA of the CDR3: TGCGCCAGCAGCTTTTCGGGAGGGGCTAATGAAAAACTGTTTTTT. Encoded protein: CASSFSGGANEKLFF. The genes are TRBV5-1 and TRBJ1-4; tentative D call: TRBD1 (5 bases). Germline assignment: CDR1 SGHRS and CDR2 YFSETQ. The ends were cut back, 2 bases at V and 3 bases at J, with 11 bases in the middle. The CDR3 totals 15 residues.

The rearrangement uses TRBV28 and TRBJ1-2; TRBD1 matches at 7 bases. Trimming at V came to 1 base and at J to 4 bases, leaving 6 bases not matched to a gene. Germline assignment: CDR1 MDHEN and CDR2 SYDVKM. This CDR3 has 15 amino acids. The CDR3 DNA sequence: TGTGCCAGCAGTTTATCGGGCAGGGGGATCTATGGCTACACCTTC. Residues: CASSLSGRGIYGYTF.

The chain joins TRBV10-3 to TRBJ2-3; 9 nucleotides line up with TRBD1. CDR3 length equals 15 residues. The germline CDR1 and CDR2 sequences are ENHRY and SYGVKD. With V trimmed by 2 bases and J by 4 bases, 4 bases remained unmatched. In nucleotides, the CDR3 is TGTGCCATCAGTGAGCCGGACAGGGGTGCAGATACGCAGTATTTT. Translated: CAISEPDRGADTQYF.

This chain uses TRBV7-9 with TRBJ2-1; 7 nucleotides match TRBD1. V shed 7 bases, J shed 9 bases, and the junction held 21 bases outside the gene matches. CDR1 is SEHNR and CDR2 is FQNEAQ in the germline V gene (reference sequence). The CDR3 sequence is 17 residues long. CDR3 region: CASTTGSIEYSGGEQFF. The CDR3 DNA reads as TGTGCCAGCACCACTGGGAGTATAGAGTACTCAGGGGGTGAGCAGTTCTTC.

This chain connects TRBV6-1 to TRBJ2-7, with D tentatively TRBD1 (6 bases). The CDR3 is 15 residues long. V gave up 1 base and J gave up 2 bases, with 12 bases separating them. Germline CDR1 MNHNS, CDR2 SASEGT. The CDR3 coding sequence is TGTGCCAGCAGTGAAGGTTACAGGGACCCCTACGAGCAGTACTTC. This gives the protein CASSEGYRDPYEQYF.

This clone was seen once. The J gene is TRBJ2-7, the V gene TRBV2; perhaps TRBD1 as D (6 bases). In germline, CDR1 is SNHLY, CDR2 FYNNEI. V lost 10 bases and J lost 5, with 12 bases in between. This CDR3 spans 11 amino acids. CDR3 region: CANKTGHEQYF. The DNA for the CDR3 is TGTGCCAACAAGACAGGACACGAGCAGTACTTC.

This chain joins TRBV2 and TRBJ2-7; D not resolved. The CDR3 loop spans 16 amino acids. The germline V gene encodes CDR1 SNHLY and CDR2 FYNNEI. Trimming left V 0 bases short and J 3 bases short, with 15 bases between. In DNA, the CDR3 is TGTGCCAGCAGTGAAGCCGCCTCGCAAGAGGTCTACGAGCAGTACTTC. Encoded protein: CASSEAASQEVYEQYF.

The rearrangement uses TRBV6-1 and TRBJ1-5; 10 positions agree with TRBD1. Germline V gene data show CDR1 as MNHNS and CDR2 as SASEGT. CDR3 length: 13 amino acids. The ends lost 7 bases at V and 5 bases at J; junction bases unmatched: 2. DNA of the CDR3: TGTGCCAGCACCGGACAGGGGGATCAGCCCCAGCATTTT. This sequence encodes CASTGQGDQPQHF.

The sample holds a few counts of this clone. Other DNA sequences in this specimen translate into the identical CDR3. The chain recombines TRBV5-5 with TRBJ1-1; 11 bases are a match to TRBD1. The CDR3 is 14 residues long. The germline V gene has CDR1 SGHKS and CDR2 YYEKEE (reference sequence). V was clipped by 3 bases and J by 4 bases; unmatched bases: 2. The DNA for the CDR3 is TGTGCCAGCAGCTCCGGACAGGGGGCCACTGAAGCTTTCTTT. It specifies CASSSGQGATEAFF.